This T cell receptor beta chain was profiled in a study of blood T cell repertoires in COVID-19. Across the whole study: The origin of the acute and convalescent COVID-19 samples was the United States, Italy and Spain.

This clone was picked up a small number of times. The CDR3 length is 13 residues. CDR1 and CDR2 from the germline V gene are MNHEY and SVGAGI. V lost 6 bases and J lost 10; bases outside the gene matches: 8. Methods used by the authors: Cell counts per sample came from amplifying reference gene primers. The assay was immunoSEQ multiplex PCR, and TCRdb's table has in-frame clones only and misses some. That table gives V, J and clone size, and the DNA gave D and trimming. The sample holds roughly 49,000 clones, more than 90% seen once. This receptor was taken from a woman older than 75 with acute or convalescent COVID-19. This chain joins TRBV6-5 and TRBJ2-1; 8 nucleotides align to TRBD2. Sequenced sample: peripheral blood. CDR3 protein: CASSPGTRGEQFF. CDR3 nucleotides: TGTGCCAGCAGCCCCGGGACTAGGGGCGAGCAGTTCTTC.